The source of this TCR beta chain is a study of blood T cell repertoires in COVID-19. Study-wide context: COVID-19 samples collected from the United States, Italy and Spain covered acute and convalescent phases. In each case, the material was cDNA or gDNA derived from T cells, B-cell-depleted T cells, or PBMCs.

Authors' analysis steps: Amplification of reference gene primers provided the estimated nucleated cell counts. Method: immunoSEQ multiplex PCR; TCRdb's copy keeps in-frame clones and lacks some. Clone size and the V and J calls come from that table; the DNA yielded D and trimming. The sample includes hundreds of thousands of clones, roughly 86% of them seen just once. This receptor was obtained from a woman in her thirties with acute or convalescent COVID-19. Sequenced: peripheral blood.

The CDR3 sequence is CASNGGSYNEQFF. The CDR3 DNA reads TGTGCCAGTAACGGCGGTTCCTACAATGAGCAGTTCTTC. V is TRBV19 and J is TRBJ2-1; D ambiguous. With 7 bases removed from V and 1 base from J, the gap between germline ends came to 8 bases. Germline CDR1 and CDR2: LNHDA and SQIVND (reference sequence). The length of the CDR3 is 13 residues.